A selection of T cell receptor beta chains follows, all from one sample in a study of T cell responses to AZD1222 COVID-19 vaccine. The repertoire was sequenced with immunoSEQ multiplex PCR; TCRdb's copy has only in-frame clones and lacks some. The sample records 70,000 or so clones, about 87% being singletons. The sample in question was peripheral blood, obtained on day 0 of AZD1222 vaccination. Receptors originate from an adult in good health. The CDR3 runs from the conserved cysteine through the conserved F or W. Not all rows give a size; the values are once, few, many and, for expanded clones, a class.

v_call: TRBV18
clone_size: few
cdr3_length: 15
cdr3_aa: CASSGPQGARYGYTF

v_call: TRBV19
clone_size: NA
cdr3_length: 16
cdr3_aa: CASTTQDRGPSDTQYF

v_call: TRBV9
clone_size: NA
cdr3_length: 14
cdr3_aa: CASSAGQGNQPQHF

v_call: TRBV19
clone_size: NA
cdr3_length: 13
cdr3_aa: CASSIQGSDEQYF

v_call: TRBV18
clone_size: NA
cdr3_length: 13
cdr3_aa: CASSPLPLQPQHF

v_call: TRBV6-5
clone_size: NA
cdr3_length: 14
cdr3_aa: CASDKGSGEEKLFF

v_call: TRBV2
clone_size: NA
cdr3_length: 13
cdr3_aa: CASNLAGDDEQFF

v_call: TRBV4-1
clone_size: once
cdr3_length: 17
cdr3_aa: CASSESQGASGANVLTF

v_call: TRBV28
clone_size: NA
cdr3_length: 16
cdr3_aa: CASSLVRVGRDYGYTF

v_call: TRBV4-1
clone_size: NA
cdr3_length: 15
cdr3_aa: CASSQVTSSYNEQFF

v_call: TRBV5-8
clone_size: NA
cdr3_length: 13
cdr3_aa: CASSFGTLQPQHF

v_call: TRBV27
clone_size: NA
cdr3_length: 12
cdr3_aa: CASRHGRSEQYF

v_call: TRBV5-1
clone_size: NA
cdr3_length: 14
cdr3_aa: CASSPQGLSYGYTF

v_call: TRBV30
clone_size: NA
cdr3_length: 16
cdr3_aa: CAWSVRGRISNQPQHF

v_call: TRBV5-1
clone_size: NA
cdr3_length: 14
cdr3_aa: CASSLYGGAGELFF

v_call: TRBV28
clone_size: NA
cdr3_length: 14
cdr3_aa: CASSLSGGGNTIYF

v_call: TRBV7-9
clone_size: NA
cdr3_length: 16
cdr3_aa: CASSQDWTELNTEAFF

v_call: TRBV30
clone_size: NA
cdr3_length: 14
cdr3_aa: CAWGWDGWTYEQYF

v_call: TRBV19
clone_size: NA
cdr3_length: 14
cdr3_aa: CASMGLASYNEQFF

v_call: TRBV4-2
clone_size: NA
cdr3_length: 13
cdr3_aa: CASSPNWELPEFF

v_call: TRBV5-5
clone_size: NA
cdr3_length: 11
cdr3_aa: CASSFPDVYTF

v_call: TRBV12-3/TRBV12-4
clone_size: NA
cdr3_length: 13
cdr3_aa: CASSMKKDTEAFF

v_call: TRBV7-3
clone_size: NA
cdr3_length: 14
cdr3_aa: CASSLLAGGHEQYF

v_call: TRBV19
clone_size: NA
cdr3_length: 13
cdr3_aa: CASTENPYYGYTF

v_call: TRBV28
clone_size: NA
cdr3_length: 19
cdr3_aa: CASRNSPGLAGGGYNEQFF

v_call: TRBV24-1
clone_size: once
cdr3_length: 15
cdr3_aa: CATSDPGHGYNEQFF

v_call: TRBV27
clone_size: NA
cdr3_length: 17
cdr3_aa: CASSLFTQPGVVTEAFF

v_call: TRBV28
clone_size: once
cdr3_length: 18
cdr3_aa: CAGRRVVVAECIGKKLFF